Shown below are 19 T cell receptor beta chains from a single sample sequenced in a study of T cell changes during pregnancy in multiple sclerosis. The data were produced by immunoSEQ multiplex PCR, yet TCRdb's version contains in-frame clones alone and is incomplete. The repertoire holds 40,000 to 45,000 clones, with roughly nine tenths as singletons. The sample consisted of CD4+ T cells from peripheral blood mononuclear cells, taken in the first trimester of pregnancy. The receptors stem from a female donor with multiple sclerosis, enrolled in a pregnancy study.

The chain is built from TRBV6-5 and TRBJ1-3; D uncertain. The CDR3 has 14 amino acids. CDR1 is MNHEY and CDR2 is SVGAGI in the germline V gene. Trimming took 6 bases from V and 4 from J, leaving 13 bases between them. CDR3 sequence: CASSSHPQGNTIYF. In nucleotides, the CDR3 is TGTGCCAGCAGCTCGCATCCTCAGGGAAACACCATATATTTT.

V and J are TRBV27 and TRBJ2-2; D unclear. CDR3 length: 12 amino acids. CDR1 and CDR2 from the germline V gene are MNHEY and SMNVEV (reference sequence). V gave up 6 bases and J gave up 3 bases, with 5 bases separating them. CDR3 sequence: CASRSYTGELFF. CDR3 nucleotides: TGTGCCAGCAGGTCATACACCGGGGAGCTGTTTTTT.

The V gene is TRBV7-2, the J gene TRBJ1-2; unclear D gene. Trimming removed 6 bases at V and 4 bases at J, with 12 bases between. Germline lookup yields CDR1 SGHTA and CDR2 FQGNSA. The CDR3 length is 13 residues. CDR3 nucleotides: TGTGCCAGCAGACCCAGCTCGGGCTATGGCTACACCTTC. It specifies CASRPSSGYGYTF.

V gene TRBV11-3 combines with J gene TRBJ2-5; the match to TRBD2 covers 7 bases. The germline V gene encodes CDR1 SGHNT and CDR2 YENEEA. The CDR3 covers 14 residues. V lost 5 bases to trimming and J lost 2 bases; unmatched junction nucleotides: 5. CDR3 nucleotides: TGTGCCAGCAGCATGAGCGGGGTACAAGAGACCCAGTACTTC. Its protein is CASSMSGVQETQYF.

The J gene is TRBJ2-7, the V gene TRBV7-8, with D perhaps TRBD2 (5 bases). The ends were cut back, 4 bases at V and 4 bases at J, with 11 bases in the middle. From germline, CDR1 is SGHVS and CDR2 FQNEAQ. The CDR3 has 13 residues. CDR3 protein: CASSSSRGYEQYF. CDR3 nucleotide sequence: TGTGCCAGCAGCTCGAGCCGGGGTTACGAGCAGTACTTC.

The chain has TRBV30 and TRBJ1-4, with D unclear. This CDR3 has 14 residues. Trimming removed 2 bases from V and 2 bases from J, with 9 bases in between. Germline loops: CDR1 GTSNPN, CDR2 SVGIG (reference sequence). In nucleotides, the CDR3 is TGTGCCTGGAGTAGACTGGCGACTAATGAAAAACTGTTTTTT. Amino acids: CAWSRLATNEKLFF.

The chain is built from TRBV6-5 and TRBJ2-1, with 9 bases fitting TRBD2. The CDR3 loop spans 15 amino acids. Losses at the gene ends were 2 bases for V and 7 bases for J; bases not matched to a gene: 6. Germline CDR1 and CDR2: MNHEY and SVGAGI. The CDR3 region has the DNA TGTGCCAGCAGTTACGCGGGGGGGAGTGGGAATGAGCAGTTCTTC. This codes for CASSYAGGSGNEQFF.

This clone showed up just once. The rearrangement joins TRBV7-3 to TRBJ2-2, with D tentatively TRBD1 (5 bases). Germline V lookup: CDR1 SGHTA, CDR2 FQGTGA. V lost 1 base to trimming and J lost 9 bases, with 9 bases between them. The CDR3 totals 13 residues. The CDR3 DNA is TGTGCCAGCAGCTTAATTCAGGGTTGGGAGCTGTTTTTT. This codes for CASSLIQGWELFF.

The rearrangement uses TRBV12-5 and TRBJ1-4; 7 bases match TRBD1. Trimming removed 3 bases from V and 11 bases from J; junction bases left unmatched: 3. This CDR3 region has 12 residues. Germline V CDR1 and CDR2: LGHNT, FRNRAP. The DNA of the CDR3 is TGTGCTAGTGGTTTCACAGGGGAGAAACTGTTTTTT. It codes for CASGFTGEKLFF.

This clone was seen once. CDR3 in amino acids: CASSDPSGLPYEQYF. CDR3 bases: TGTGCCAGCAGTGATCCTAGCGGGTTACCCTACGAGCAGTACTTC. The J gene is TRBJ2-7, the V gene TRBV27, with 8 bases aligning to TRBD2. Trimming removed 5 bases from V and 2 bases from J; junction bases left unmatched: 8. Germline CDR1 reads MNHEY; CDR2 reads SMNVEV (reference sequence). The CDR3 has 15 residues.

CDR3 protein: CASSPRGRQETQYF. DNA of the CDR3: TGTGCCAGCAGCCCACGGGGGAGGCAAGAGACCCAGTACTTC. The J gene is TRBJ2-5, the V gene TRBV5-4; a weak D match, TRBD2 (6 bases). This CDR3 region has 14 residues. The germline CDR1 and CDR2 sequences are SGHNT and YYREEE (reference sequence). The germline V and J ends were trimmed by 4 bases and 2 bases, with 12 bases remaining between them.

V and J are TRBV11-3 and TRBJ2-7; 12 bases agree with TRBD2. This CDR3 is built from 16 residues. The V segment lost 3 bases and the J segment 3 bases; nucleotides outside the gene matches: 6. Germline V gives CDR1 SGHNT, CDR2 YENEEA. The CDR3, as DNA: TGTGCCAGCAGCTTGGTACTAGCGGGAGGAGTCTACGAGCAGTACTTC. Translated: CASSLVLAGGVYEQYF.

The chain couples TRBV28 to TRBJ1-2; 8 bases are a match to TRBD1. The germline CDR1 and CDR2 sequences are MDHEN and SYDVKM. The CDR3 consists of 14 residues. Trimming removed 7 bases from V and 8 bases from J; junction bases left unmatched: 12. The CDR3 nucleotides are TGTGCCAGCACTGTTTTCGGGACAGGCAACGGCTACACCTTC. This translates into CASTVFGTGNGYTF.

This clone was recorded once. V gene TRBV4-1 combines with J gene TRBJ1-2, with 9 bases identical to TRBD1. The CDR3 runs to 17 residues. Germline lookup yields CDR1 MGHRA and CDR2 YSYEKL. V shed 1 base, J shed 3 bases, and the junction held 9 bases outside the gene matches. CDR3: CASSQVHRGRDYYGYTF. CDR3 in DNA: TGCGCCAGCAGCCAAGTCCACAGGGGGCGGGATTACTATGGCTACACCTTC.

The chain recombines TRBV6-5 with TRBJ1-1; perhaps TRBD1 as D (5 bases). CDR3 size: 14 residues. Trimming pared 6 bases from V and 0 bases from J, leaving 11 bases between. Germline CDR1 MNHEY, CDR2 SVGAGI. CDR3 sequence: CASRSTAVNTEAFF. The CDR3, as DNA: TGTGCCAGCAGGTCGACAGCTGTGAACACTGAAGCTTTCTTT.

The chain is built from TRBV19 and TRBJ2-6; TRBD1 matches 8 bases. The CDR3 has 18 amino acids. With V trimmed by 5 bases and J by 3 bases, 12 bases remained unmatched. Germline V lookup: CDR1 LNHDA, CDR2 SQIVND (reference sequence). CDR3 amino acids: CASSLGRQGTLGANVLTF. The CDR3, as DNA: TGTGCCAGTAGTCTGGGGAGACAGGGGACTCTTGGGGCCAACGTCCTGACTTTC.

The chain links TRBV30 to TRBJ1-1, with 7 positions matching TRBD1. Germline V gene lookup returns CDR1 GTSNPN and CDR2 SVGIG (reference sequence). The CDR3 length is 18 residues. The ends lost 0 bases at V and 1 base at J; junction bases unmatched: 14. CDR3 amino acids: CAWSVRYRGRLRNTEAFF. For the CDR3, the DNA is TGTGCCTGGAGTGTCCGGTACAGGGGTAGATTGAGGAACACTGAAGCTTTCTTT.

The chain carries TRBV4-2 and TRBJ2-5, with 14 bases matching TRBD2. CDR1 LGHNA and CDR2 YNFKEQ come from the germline V gene. V lost 3 bases and J lost 5; bases outside the gene matches: 11. The CDR3 consists of 18 residues. The CDR3 DNA reads TGTGCCAGCAGCCATCAGCTCGGGACTAGCGGGAGTTCTGAGACCCAGTACTTC. Its protein product is CASSHQLGTSGSSETQYF.

The chain joins TRBV28 to TRBJ1-1, with 7 bases aligning to TRBD1. V was clipped by 5 bases and J by 11 bases; unmatched bases: 11. The length of the CDR3 is 13 residues. Germline V lookup: CDR1 MDHEN, CDR2 SYDVKM. CDR3 loop: CASSPPTGVRAFF. CDR3 nucleotide sequence: TGTGCCAGCAGTCCCCCCACAGGGGTTCGGGCTTTCTTT.